The 14 T cell receptor beta chains below come from one sample, sequenced in a study of control samples from healthy donors and cancer patients (dated by TCRdb to the early 2020s). The library was built by means of the immunoSEQ multiplex PCR assay. As stored in TCRdb, this immuneACCESS dataset retains in-frame rearrangements with V and J assigned. A fraction of the clones does not appear; measured against another copy, unresolved V genes explain less than half of the discrepancy, and the remainder lacks a known reason. For this sample there are roughly 88,000 clones; 80% to 95% appear just once. Clones ranked in the top ten supply approximately 8% of the sample. The specimen sequenced was blood. The source is a man younger than 35 in good health.

The chain employs TRBV30 and TRBJ1-1; D uncertain. Germline CDR1 is GTSNPN and CDR2 is SVGIG (reference sequence). Trimming shortened V by 0 bases and J by 8 bases, and 7 bases separated the two germline ends. CDR3 length equals 11 residues. Here the CDR3 DNA reads TGTGCCTGGAGTGTACGAGAAGAAGCTTTCTTT. Translating gives CAWSVREEAFF.

The chain combines TRBV13 with TRBJ2-1; 12 bases are a match to TRBD2. Trimming took 8 bases from V and 6 from J; bases not matched to a gene: 5. Germline V gene sequence: CDR1 PRHDT, CDR2 FYEKMQ (reference sequence). The CDR3 extends over 14 amino acids. CDR3 amino acids: CASGGLAGTNEQFF. Here the CDR3 DNA reads TGTGCCAGCGGCGGACTAGCGGGGACCAATGAGCAGTTCTTC.

This sequence joins TRBV6-2 or TRBV6-3 and TRBJ1-5, with unresolved D. The germline CDR1 and CDR2 sequences are MNHEY and SVGEGT. Trimming pared 2 bases from V and 9 bases from J, leaving 14 bases between. The CDR3 sequence is 14 residues long. The CDR3 region has the DNA TGTGCCAGCAGTTACGGGGTTGGCCCTTGGCCCCAGCATTTT. Residues: CASSYGVGPWPQHF.

This clone has just one count. This sequence joins TRBV4-3 and TRBJ1-3, with 7 positions matching TRBD1. In germline, CDR1 is LGHNA, CDR2 YSLEER. CDR3 length: 16 amino acids. V lost 1 base and J lost 1; bases outside the gene matches: 4. The CDR3 nucleotides read TGCGCCAGCAGCCAAGGAAACAGGGGTTCTGGAAACACCATATATTTT. Encoded protein: CASSQGNRGSGNTIYF.

The genes are TRBV2 and TRBJ1-1; D might be TRBD1 (5 bases). Germline CDR1 SNHLY, CDR2 FYNNEI. V lost 7 bases and J 5 bases, leaving 8 bases between the germline ends. This CDR3 has 11 amino acids. The DNA for the CDR3 is TGTGCCAGCATGGGGGGTACTGAAGCTTTCTTT. Its protein is CASMGGTEAFF. Full variable domain (remainder filled in from reference TRBV2 and TRBJ1-1): EPEVTQTPSHQVTQMGQEVILRCVPISNHLYFYWYRQILGQKVEFLVSFYNNEISEKSEIFDDQFSVERPDGSNFTLKIRSTKLEDSAMYFCASMGGTEAFFGQGTRLTVV.

V gene TRBV5-1 combines with J gene TRBJ2-7, with TRBD2 identical over 8 bases. J gave up 3 bases and V 1 base, and 9 bases lay outside the gene matches. CDR1 is SGHRS and CDR2 is YFSETQ in the germline V gene. This CDR3 is 16 amino acids long. The CDR3 loop reads CASSLTGLAGNYEQYF. The CDR3 nucleotides read TGCGCCAGCAGCTTGACCGGGCTAGCGGGCAACTACGAGCAGTACTTC. Based on the CDR3 plus reference TRBV5-1 and TRBJ2-7, the full variable domain is KAGVTQTPRYLIKTRGQQVTLSCSPISGHRSVSWYQQTPGQGLQFLFEYFSETQRNKGNFPGRFSGRQFSNSRSEMNVSTLELGDSALYLCASSLTGLAGNYEQYFGPGTRLTVT.

The chain links TRBV2 to TRBJ2-7; D uncertain. The CDR3 totals 12 residues. V was shortened by 2 bases and J by 6 bases, with 8 bases between the two germline ends. Germline CDR1 is SNHLY and CDR2 is FYNNEI. CDR3 DNA: TGTGCCAGCAGTGAAAAGACGGCCGAGCAGTACTTC. This translates into CASSEKTAEQYF.

The DNA of the CDR3 is TGTGCCAGCAATAGGAGGGTGGAACTTCTGACTGAAGCTTTCTTT. Translated, it gives CASNRRVELLTEAFF. The chain uses TRBV7-9 and TRBJ1-1; D remains unclear. Germline CDR1 reads SEHNR; CDR2 reads FQNEAQ (reference sequence). V lost 7 bases, J lost 5 bases, and 20 bases lay in between. CDR3 length: 15 residues. The full variable domain, its missing parts supplied by reference TRBV7-9 and TRBJ1-1, is DTGVSQNPRHKITKRGQNVTFRCDPISEHNRLYWYRQTLGQGPEFLTYFQNEAQLEKSRLLSDRFSAERPKGSFSTLEIQRTEQGDSAMYLCASNRRVELLTEAFFGQGTRLTVV.

This clone was recorded once. The rearrangement links TRBV19 to TRBJ2-2; the match to TRBD1 covers 7 bases. The CDR3 has 15 amino acids. Per germline, CDR1 LNHDA and CDR2 SQIVND (reference sequence). Unmatched junction bases numbered 7, after V lost 5 bases and J lost 4 bases. The CDR3 sequence is CASSEDRVSTGELFF. CDR3 sequence (DNA): TGTGCCAGTAGTGAAGACAGGGTATCCACCGGGGAGCTGTTTTTT.

J is TRBJ2-7 and V is TRBV29-1, with unresolved D. The length of the CDR3 is 13 residues. Trimming removed 6 bases at V and 2 bases at J, with 14 bases between. Germline lookup yields CDR1 SQVTM and CDR2 ANQGSEA. The CDR3 is CSVPGPGPYEQYF. As DNA, the CDR3 is TGCAGCGTCCCTGGGCCCGGGCCCTACGAGCAGTACTTC.

The chain recombines TRBV7-2 with TRBJ2-7; D is possibly TRBD2 (6 bases). Germline-derived CDR1 and CDR2 are SGHTA and FQGNSA. Trimming stripped 1 base from V and 6 bases from J, with 13 bases between. CDR3 length equals 14 residues. Here the CDR3 DNA reads TGTGCCAGCAGCTTAGATACTAGCCAAGCCGAGCAGTACTTC. Amino acids: CASSLDTSQAEQYF.

V gene TRBV4-3 combines with J gene TRBJ2-1; 8 bases map to TRBD1. The CDR3 has 16 amino acids. With 0 bases clipped from V and 4 bases from J, the junction kept 5 bases outside the gene matches. The germline V gene encodes CDR1 LGHNA and CDR2 YSLEER. This chain's CDR3 is CASSQESRGPYNEQFF. CDR3 DNA sequence: TGCGCCAGCAGCCAAGAGTCCAGGGGGCCTTACAATGAGCAGTTCTTC.

This clone has a handful of counts. This chain connects TRBV13 to TRBJ2-7; D possibly corresponds to TRBD2 (5 bases). The CDR3 has 11 residues. CDR1 PRHDT and CDR2 FYEKMQ come from the germline V gene (reference sequence). The V and J ends lost 2 bases and 7 bases respectively, with 6 bases between them. In nucleotides, the CDR3 is TGTGCCAGCAGCTTAAGGGAGGAGCAGTACTTC. It translates to CASSLREEQYF.

The chain carries TRBV12-5 and TRBJ1-5; D unresolved. Trimming cost V 1 base and J 2 bases, with 6 bases left between them. The germline CDR1 and CDR2 sequences are LGHNT and FRNRAP. CDR3 length equals 14 residues. The CDR3 reads CASGLGMGNQPQHF. The CDR3 nucleotides read TGTGCTAGTGGTTTGGGGATGGGCAATCAGCCCCAGCATTTT.